The present T cell receptor beta chain was sequenced within a study of blood T cells in healthy people across ages. Sample-barcoded 5' priming and a J-beta primer mix drove a second PCR of about 6 to 12 cycles. In TCRdb, the 5' RACE reads were re-called with MiXCR into one record per CDR3 protein. Of 780,000 or so distinct CDR3 sequences in the sample, about 61% were seen once. This CDR3 is 16 amino acids long. Germline values: CDR1 SGHAT, CDR2 FQNNGV. V lost 6 bases and J lost 4; bases outside the gene matches: 14. The rearrangement links TRBV11-2 to TRBJ2-7; 8 bases match TRBD2. The specimen sequenced was blood. The TCR sequence derives from a man aged 35-49 years in good health. Written as DNA, the CDR3 is TGTGCCAGCAGGCCCCTCCGGGGGGGTGTAACTTACGAGCAGTACTTC. Protein: CASRPLRGGVTYEQYF.